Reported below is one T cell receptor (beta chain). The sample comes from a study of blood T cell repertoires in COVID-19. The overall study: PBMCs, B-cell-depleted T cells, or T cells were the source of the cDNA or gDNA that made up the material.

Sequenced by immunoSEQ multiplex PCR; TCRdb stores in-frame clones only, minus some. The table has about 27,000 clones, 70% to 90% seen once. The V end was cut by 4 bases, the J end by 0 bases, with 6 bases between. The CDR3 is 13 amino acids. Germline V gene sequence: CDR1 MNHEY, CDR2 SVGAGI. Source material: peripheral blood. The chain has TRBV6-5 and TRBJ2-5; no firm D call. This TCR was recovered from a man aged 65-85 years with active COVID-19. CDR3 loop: CASSLADQETQYF. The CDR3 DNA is TGTGCCAGCAGTTTGGCAGACCAAGAGACCCAGTACTTC.